The T cell receptor (beta chain) described here comes from a study of lymphopenia after photon versus proton radiotherapy. Findings of the study overall: After the lymphocyte nadir, photon-treated repertoires showed oligoclonal expansion, especially of CD8+ Temra cells. Post-nadir TCR diversity decline inversely tracked overall survival among those who died.

TCRdb's copy holds only in-frame clones and misses some; the assay was immunoSEQ multiplex PCR. The sample has approximately 70,000 clones; roughly 90% are singletons. The CDR3 covers 16 residues. Germline V gives CDR1 PRHDT, CDR2 FYEKMQ (reference sequence). The ends lost 4 bases at V and 7 bases at J; junction bases unmatched: 11. To note about this clone: Antigen unknown.

The rearrangement joins TRBV13 to TRBJ1-4; 8 nucleotides align to TRBD1. This material consisted of peripheral blood, taken from a patient treated with proton-based radiotherapy. The source is an elderly man with esophageal cancer. The CDR3 protein is CASSSNGRTGLEKLFF. CDR3 in DNA: TGTGCCAGCAGCTCCAACGGACGGACAGGGCTTGAAAAACTGTTTTTT.